The 32 T cell receptor beta chains listed next were all sequenced from one sample in a study of blood T cells in healthy people across ages. With a J-beta primer mix and a sample-barcoded 5' primer, a second PCR ran about 7 to 12 cycles. TCRdb fed the 5' RACE reads into MiXCR, producing one record per CDR3 protein. The top ten hold roughly 8% of the sample, which has around 1.7 million distinct CDR3 sequences, 25% to 30% seen once. The material sequenced was blood. Receptors were obtained from a woman in her thirties in good health.

This clonotype appeared a few times. The V call is TRBV20-1, the J call TRBJ1-1; D perhaps matches TRBD1 (5 bases). Germline lookup yields CDR1 DFQATT and CDR2 SNEGSKA (reference sequence). The CDR3 is 12 residues long. V lost 5 bases and J 3 bases, leaving 10 bases between the germline ends. Written as DNA, the CDR3 is TGCAGTGCTCGAACAGGATACACTGAAGCTTTCTTT. Amino acids: CSARTGYTEAFF.

This clonotype was found a few times. The genes are TRBV14 and TRBJ2-6; D unresolved. Germline-derived CDR1 and CDR2 are SGHDN and FVKESK. This CDR3 has 15 residues. V was cut by 8 bases and J by 4 bases, with 15 bases left in between. In DNA, the CDR3 is TGTGCCAGCCCCACCGGCCGGGTCGGGGCCAACGTCCTGACTTTC. Protein sequence: CASPTGRVGANVLTF.

The chain links TRBV7-2 to TRBJ2-1; D perhaps matches TRBD1 (6 bases). Germline CDR1 SGHTA, CDR2 FQGNSA. The CDR3 has 17 residues. Trimming pared 3 bases from V and 8 bases from J, leaving 23 bases between. CDR3 loop: CASSFMGASGGGYEQFF. The CDR3, as DNA: TGTGCCAGCAGCTTCATGGGGGCTTCGGGCGGCGGTTATGAGCAGTTCTTC.

The chain uses TRBV3-1 and TRBJ2-5; TRBD1 agrees at 8 bases. Germline CDR1 reads LGHDT; CDR2 reads YNNKEL (reference sequence). Trimming took 0 bases from V and 5 from J; bases not matched to a gene: 8. The CDR3 contains 16 residues. For the CDR3, the DNA is TGTGCCAGCAGCCAAGAAAACAGGGGGGTCCCCGAGACCCAGTACTTC. The encoded protein is CASSQENRGVPETQYF.

The rearrangement uses TRBV3-1 and TRBJ1-1, with D perhaps TRBD1 (6 bases). The V gene lost 3 bases and the J gene lost 4 bases, with 15 bases spanning the gap. Germline values: CDR1 LGHDT, CDR2 YNNKEL (reference sequence). The CDR3 runs to 15 residues. The CDR3 protein is CASSQNWQGSTEAFF. The CDR3 coding sequence is TGTGCCAGCAGCCAGAACTGGCAGGGGAGCACTGAAGCTTTCTTT.

A few counts support this clonotype. V usage is TRBV29-1 and J usage is TRBJ2-1, with TRBD2 identical over 8 bases. Germline values: CDR1 SQVTM, CDR2 ANQGSEA. The CDR3 contains 17 residues. V was clipped by 4 bases and J by 3 bases; unmatched bases: 14. The CDR3 DNA sequence: TGCAGCGTTGCGGGGGAGGACGGGAGGGCCCTCTACAATGAGCAGTTCTTC. Translated, it gives CSVAGEDGRALYNEQFF.

This clonotype has a count of ten or more. The V call is TRBV4-3, the J call TRBJ2-4; D assignment may be TRBD1 or TRBD2 (6 bases each). Germline CDR1 reads LGHNA; CDR2 reads YSLEER. CDR3 length equals 15 residues. V lost 0 bases and J 6 bases, leaving 12 bases between the germline ends. This CDR3 is CASSQEGGPGNIQYF. CDR3 nucleotides: TGCGCCAGCAGCCAAGAAGGGGGGCCGGGAAACATTCAGTACTTC.

This clonotype came up a few times. The J gene is TRBJ2-1, the V gene TRBV4-1, with 9 bases aligning to TRBD2. J gave up 9 bases and V 1 base, and 10 bases lay outside the gene matches. The germline gives CDR1 MGHRA, CDR2 YSYEKL. This CDR3 is built from 16 residues. In nucleotides, the CDR3 is TGCGCCAGCAGCCAAGCTCTGCGGGGGGGCCTCAGTGAGCAGTTCTTC. Encoded protein: CASSQALRGGLSEQFF.

The genes are TRBV10-3 and TRBJ2-1; 7 bases align to TRBD2. The J call may be incorrect, as the DNA end agrees better with TRBJ2-7. The germline gives CDR1 ENHRY, CDR2 SYGVKD. The CDR3 totals 15 residues. Here the CDR3 DNA reads TGTGCCACCGACGCGGGGGATAGCTCCTACAATGAGCAGTACTTC. Translated, it gives CATDAGDSSYNEQYF.

In the case of this clonotype: This may be a read error, as it is one base from a much larger clone. The J gene is TRBJ2-1, the V gene TRBV27; 13 bases are a match to TRBD2. CDR1 MNHEY and CDR2 SMNVEV come from the germline V gene (reference sequence). CDR3 length: 16 amino acids. The CDR3 sequence: CANSSLGTSGVDEQFF. In DNA form, the CDR3 reads TGTGCCAACAGTTCCCTGGGGACTAGCGGGGTAGATGAGCAGTTCTTC.

The table lists this clonotype with a few counts. The chain uses TRBV7-2 and TRBJ2-7; TRBD1 matches at 10 bases. CDR3 length: 15 residues. Germline assignment: CDR1 SGHTA and CDR2 FQGNSA. Trimming removed 5 bases from V and 0 bases from J; junction bases left unmatched: 4. CDR3 nucleotides: TGTGCCAGCAGCCGGGACAGGGGAATCTCCTACGAGCAGTACTTC. Protein sequence: CASSRDRGISYEQYF.

This clonotype was seen many times. V usage is TRBV7-2 and J usage is TRBJ2-3, with D perhaps TRBD2 (6 bases). This CDR3 has 12 residues. V was clipped by 4 bases and J by 9 bases, with 11 bases between them. Germline CDR1 is SGHTA and CDR2 is FQGNSA. This CDR3 is CASSYPSGTQYF. The CDR3 DNA sequence: TGTGCCAGCAGCTACCCCAGCGGGACGCAGTATTTT.

With regard to this clonotype: One end of the junction does not line up with germline, which may come from a read error. The CDR3 region has the DNA TGTGCCAGCAACTTAGCGTCGCAGAATAATCAGCCCCAGCATTTT. Its translation is CASNLASQNNQPQHF. J is TRBJ1-5 and V is TRBV7-2; D remains ambiguous. The CDR3 extends over 15 amino acids. CDR1 is SGHTA and CDR2 is FQGNSA in the germline V gene.

This clonotype was counted between two and nine times. This sequence joins TRBV7-2 and TRBJ2-5; D gene ambiguous. This CDR3 spans 16 amino acids. The V and J ends lost 1 base and 7 bases respectively, with 19 bases between them. Germline CDR1 SGHTA, CDR2 FQGNSA. CDR3 sequence reads: CASSLGDSHPGGTQYF. DNA for the CDR3: TGTGCCAGCAGCTTAGGAGACTCTCACCCAGGCGGGACCCAGTACTTC. The variable domain in full, with the rest retrieved from reference TRBV7-2 and TRBJ2-5, is GAGVSQSPSNKVTEKGKDVELRCDPISGHTALYWYRQSLGQGLEFLIYFQGNSAPDKSGLPSDRFSAERTGGSVSTLTIQRTQQEDSAVYLCASSLGDSHPGGTQYFGPGTRLLVL.

V usage is TRBV5-1 and J usage is TRBJ1-2; D is undetermined. Trimming removed 3 bases from V and 1 base from J, with 16 bases in between. CDR1 and CDR2 (germline): SGHRS, YFSETQ. This CDR3 is built from 16 residues. Here the CDR3 reads CASSWAVGRDNYGYTF. The CDR3 DNA reads as TGCGCCAGCAGCTGGGCGGTCGGGAGAGATAACTATGGCTACACCTTC.

In its sample, this clonotype was seen a few times. The J gene is TRBJ2-3, the V gene TRBV12-3 or TRBV12-4; tentatively, D is TRBD2 (6 bases). The CDR3 is made up of 15 amino acids. V lost 5 bases and J 4 bases, leaving 16 bases between the germline ends. CDR3 DNA sequence: TGTGCCAGCAGTCCCTACGGGAGAAGCGCAGATACGCAGTATTTT. Protein product: CASSPYGRSADTQYF.

The chain recombines TRBV3-1 with TRBJ2-6, with a possible D match to TRBD1 (5 bases). From germline, CDR1 is LGHDT and CDR2 YNNKEL (reference sequence). This CDR3 contains 19 residues. V dropped 5 bases and J dropped 0 bases, with 20 bases sitting between them. CDR3: CASSGIKAGILSGANVLTF. The CDR3 DNA is TGTGCCAGCAGCGGAATCAAGGCAGGGATACTCTCTGGGGCCAACGTCCTGACTTTC.

The V call is TRBV6-5, the J call TRBJ2-7; possibly TRBD1 for D (6 bases). The V end lost 5 bases, the J end lost 6 bases, and 14 bases lay between the germline ends. The CDR3 extends over 13 amino acids. The V gene's germline CDR1 is MNHEY and CDR2 SVGAGI. The CDR3 region has the DNA TGTGCCAGCAGTAATACAGGGTTTGCCGAGCAGTACTTC. Its protein is CASSNTGFAEQYF.

For this clonotype: A much bigger clone sits one base away, suggesting this may be a read error. The V call is TRBV29-1, the J call TRBJ2-1, with 7 positions matching TRBD2. From germline, CDR1 is SQVTM and CDR2 ANQGSEA. Trimming removed 7 bases from V and 0 bases from J; junction bases left unmatched: 3. The CDR3 length is 13 residues. The CDR3 nucleotides read TGCAGCGGGCGGGAGTACTCCTACAATGAGCAGTTCTTC. It is translated as CSGREYSYNEQFF.

This clonotype occurred many times. The chain combines TRBV12-3 or TRBV12-4 with TRBJ2-7; D is perhaps TRBD1 or TRBD2 (5 bases each). Trimming took 5 bases from V and 0 from J, leaving 14 bases between them. The CDR3 length is 15 residues. The CDR3 sequence is CASSLQFGASYEQYF. The CDR3 DNA reads as TGTGCCAGCAGTCTCCAATTCGGGGCCTCCTACGAGCAGTACTTC.

As regards this clonotype: One junction end does not reproduce the germline sequence, and a read error may be involved. The J gene is TRBJ2-1, the V gene TRBV5-1; D might be TRBD2 (6 bases). Germline CDR1 is SGHRS and CDR2 is YFSETQ. The CDR3 spans 13 residues. The CDR3: CACSTGDFQTEFF. The CDR3 bases are TGCGCCTGCAGCACCGGGGACTTTCAGACGGAGTTCTTC.

This clonotype was recorded a few times. V usage is TRBV20-1 and J usage is TRBJ2-7; 9 nucleotides agree with TRBD2. Unmatched junction bases numbered 7, after V lost 0 bases and J lost 4 bases. The germline V gene has CDR1 DFQATT and CDR2 SNEGSKA (reference sequence). CDR3 length: 15 amino acids. The CDR3 DNA sequence: TGCAGTGCTAGAGATTACACTAGCGGGCTATACGAGCAGTACTTC. Its translation is CSARDYTSGLYEQYF.

This clonotype has a count of ten or more. The rearrangement joins TRBV6-5 to TRBJ2-1; no firm D call. The germline V gene has CDR1 MNHEY and CDR2 SVGAGI. This CDR3 comprises 15 residues. Between the trimmed V and J ends, which lost 6 bases and 8 bases, there was a span of 20 bases. CDR3 DNA: TGTGCCAGCAGCCCTCGCCCCTTTATTCTGGATGAGCAGTTCTTC. Its translation is CASSPRPFILDEQFF.

This clonotype appeared many times. The V gene is TRBV5-1, the J gene TRBJ1-1; 8 bases fit TRBD1. CDR3 length: 15 residues. Trimming took 0 bases from V and 0 from J; bases not matched to a gene: 1. CDR1 and CDR2 (germline): SGHRS, YFSETQ. CDR3 in amino acids: CASSLGQGLNTEAFF. CDR3 DNA: TGCGCCAGCAGCTTGGGACAGGGGTTGAACACTGAAGCTTTCTTT.

Note on this clonotype: A much larger clone differs from this one at a single base, so this may be a read error. V and J are TRBV29-1 and TRBJ2-1, with a tentative D call TRBD2 (5 bases). The J call may not be correct, given that the DNA end is closer to TRBJ2-7. The CDR3 length is 14 residues. Germline-derived CDR1 and CDR2 are SQVTM and ANQGSEA. The CDR3 reads CSVEISDSYNEQYF. The CDR3 nucleotides read TGCAGCGTTGAAATTAGCGACTCCTACAATGAGCAGTACTTC.

This sequence joins TRBV24-1 and TRBJ1-2; D call uncertain. Germline CDR1 reads KGHDR; CDR2 reads SFDVKD. V was pared by 5 bases and J by 4 bases, with 10 bases between. The CDR3 totals 13 residues. The CDR3 here is CATSGRHRYGYTF. In DNA form, the CDR3 reads TGTGCCACCAGTGGTCGACACCGCTATGGCTACACCTTC.

The chain employs TRBV5-1 and TRBJ2-5; TRBD1 matches 10 bases. V lost 1 base and J lost 5; bases outside the gene matches: 8. Germline-derived CDR1 and CDR2 are SGHRS and YFSETQ. CDR3 length: 16 residues. This chain's CDR3 is CASSLQVTGGGETQYF. CDR3 sequence (DNA): TGCGCCAGCAGCTTGCAGGTGACAGGGGGCGGTGAGACCCAGTACTTC.

This chain connects TRBV28 to TRBJ1-6, with a weak D call TRBD1 (5 bases). Trimming shortened V by 8 bases and J by 10 bases, and 12 bases separated the two germline ends. This CDR3 has 12 amino acids. In germline, CDR1 is MDHEN, CDR2 SYDVKM. The CDR3 sequence is CASSEWGSPLHF. The CDR3 bases are TGTGCCAGCTCCGAATGGGGGTCACCCCTCCACTTT.

This clonotype was detected ten times or more. The chain combines TRBV18 with TRBJ2-5, with a possible D match to TRBD2 (5 bases). Trimming stripped 2 bases from V and 3 bases from J, with 10 bases between. Germline V gives CDR1 KGHSH, CDR2 LQKENI. The CDR3 has 14 amino acids. The CDR3 sequence: CASSPSWEKETQYF. DNA for the CDR3: TGTGCCAGCTCACCAAGTTGGGAGAAAGAGACCCAGTACTTC.

At least ten counts were recorded for this clonotype. The rearrangement links TRBV7-9 to TRBJ2-5; tentative D call: TRBD1 (5 bases). Trimming took off 1 base at V and 7 bases at J, with 16 bases between the two ends. The CDR3 loop spans 15 amino acids. The germline gives CDR1 SEHNR, CDR2 FQNEAQ (reference sequence). Here the CDR3 reads CASSLDSAERGTQYF. The DNA of the CDR3 is TGTGCCAGCAGCTTAGACAGCGCCGAAAGGGGGACCCAGTACTTC. Combining the CDR3 with reference TRBV7-9 and TRBJ2-5 gives the whole variable domain DTGVSQNPRHKITKRGQNVTFRCDPISEHNRLYWYRQTLGQGPEFLTYFQNEAQLEKSRLLSDRFSAERPKGSFSTLEIQRTEQGDSAMYLCASSLDSAERGTQYFGPGTRLLVL.

The chain uses TRBV6-1 and TRBJ2-5; no firm D call. The germline CDR1 and CDR2 sequences are MNHNS and SASEGT. With 1 base removed from V and 1 base from J, the gap between germline ends came to 7 bases. The CDR3 length is 14 residues. The CDR3 reads CASSEGGPQETQYF. The CDR3 nucleotides are TGTGCCAGCAGTGAAGGAGGACCCCAAGAGACCCAGTACTTC.

Notes on this clonotype: This may be a read error, as it is one base from a much larger clone. The rearrangement links TRBV6-5 to TRBJ2-7, with 9 bases aligning to TRBD2. CDR3 size: 18 residues. Germline loops: CDR1 MNHEY, CDR2 SVGAGI. CDR3 loop: CASSSFPPRSGRGGERYF. CDR3 DNA sequence: TGTGCCAGCAGTTCATTCCCACCCCGTAGCGGGAGAGGTGGGGAGCGGTACTTC.